The 22 T cell receptor beta chains presented below share a single source sample, sequenced in a study of cytomegalovirus exposure and HLA in healthy donors. Repertoires were generated with immunoSEQ multiplex PCR, while TCRdb's copy carries only in-frame clones and drops some. The sample holds roughly 79,000 clones; about 92% are singletons and the top ten take over 0.65%. Material: PBMCs. These receptors originate from a young man in good health and CMV-seronegative.

This rearrangement joins TRBV6-6 to TRBJ1-4; TRBD1 might be the D (5 bases). Germline CDR1 reads MNHNY; CDR2 reads SVGAGI (reference sequence). The germline V and J ends were trimmed by 4 bases and 10 bases, with 10 bases remaining between them. The CDR3 is made up of 12 amino acids. CDR3 nucleotides: TGTGCCAGCAGTTGGGGCCCCGGAAAACTGTTTTTT. Protein product: CASSWGPGKLFF.

The rearrangement uses TRBV7-9 and TRBJ1-2, with unresolved D. The germline V gene encodes CDR1 SEHNR and CDR2 FQNEAQ (reference sequence). This CDR3 spans 12 amino acids. V lost 3 bases to trimming and J lost 8 bases, with 10 bases between them. This CDR3 reads CASSFGGGGYTF. The CDR3 bases are TGTGCCAGCAGCTTCGGTGGAGGAGGCTACACCTTC.

V gene TRBV7-9 combines with J gene TRBJ2-2; D not certain. This CDR3 is built from 16 residues. Trimming cost V 5 bases and J 4 bases, with 17 bases left between them. CDR1 and CDR2 from the germline V gene are SEHNR and FQNEAQ (reference sequence). The CDR3 sequence: CASSANRISRTGELFF. CDR3 nucleotides: TGTGCCAGCAGCGCTAACAGAATCTCACGCACCGGGGAGCTGTTTTTT.

This chain links TRBV18 with TRBJ2-3; TRBD2 aligns across 8 bases. Unmatched junction bases numbered 18, after V lost 7 bases and J lost 6 bases. This CDR3 has 17 residues. Germline CDR1 KGHSH, CDR2 LQKENI. The CDR3 DNA follows: TGTGCCAGCTTTAAGAGCGGGGGTGCCATCCGGGGCGATACGCAGTATTTT. Encoded protein: CASFKSGGAIRGDTQYF.

The V call is TRBV25-1, the J call TRBJ1-2; D is ambiguous. V lost 4 bases and J lost 6, with 12 bases in between. The CDR3 runs 13 residues. Germline V CDR1 and CDR2: MGHDK, SYGVNS. The CDR3 region has the DNA TGTGCCAGCAGTGCCCAGGAGAGGGATGGCTACACCTTC. It is translated as CASSAQERDGYTF.

This chain uses TRBV27 with TRBJ2-7, with TRBD1 matching over 9 bases. This CDR3 contains 13 residues. V trimming: 6 bases; J trimming: 3 bases; junction bases outside the gene matches: 3. CDR1 is MNHEY, CDR2 SMNVEV, per germline (reference sequence). CDR3 nucleotides: TGTGCCAGCAGCACGGGACAGGGCTACGAGCAGTACTTC. Amino acids: CASSTGQGYEQYF.

This chain joins TRBV7-8 and TRBJ2-2; 11 bases line up with TRBD2. CDR3 size: 16 residues. Germline trimming cut 0 bases from V and 12 bases from J; bases unmatched to any gene: 9. Germline CDR1 reads SGHVS; CDR2 reads FQNEAQ. The CDR3 loop reads CASSLARLAGGRKLFF. The DNA for the CDR3 is TGTGCCAGCAGCTTAGCGCGATTAGCGGGGGGGAGGAAGCTGTTTTTT.

The chain recombines TRBV28 with TRBJ1-2; TRBD1 agrees at 8 bases. The CDR3 runs 15 residues. J gave up 4 bases and V 4 bases, and 8 bases lay outside the gene matches. Per germline, CDR1 MDHEN and CDR2 SYDVKM. Written as DNA, the CDR3 is TGTGCCAGCAGTTCCTCGGACAGGGCGGCCTATGGCTACACCTTC. Its protein is CASSSSDRAAYGYTF.

The sample holds one count of this clone. In DNA form, the CDR3 reads TGTGCCAGCAGTGTATTGAATTCACCCCTCCACTTT. It specifies CASSVLNSPLHF. The chain is built from TRBV2 and TRBJ1-6; D is unresolved. CDR1 and CDR2 from the germline V gene are SNHLY and FYNNEI. This CDR3 region has 12 residues. Trimming left V 4 bases short and J 7 bases short, with 5 bases between.

This rearrangement joins TRBV4-2 to TRBJ2-7; D gene ambiguous. V shed 5 bases and J shed 3 bases, with 17 bases lying between them. CDR3 length: 15 residues. In germline, CDR1 is LGHNA, CDR2 YNFKEQ. For the CDR3, the DNA is TGTGCCAGCAGCTTTCGACGTGGGCCCGACTACGAGCAGTACTTC. It is translated as CASSFRRGPDYEQYF.

This chain joins TRBV27 and TRBJ1-1; D uncertain. The CDR3 covers 13 residues. V was shortened by 6 bases and J by 7 bases, with 15 bases between the two germline ends. The germline CDR1 and CDR2 sequences are MNHEY and SMNVEV (reference sequence). Written as DNA, the CDR3 is TGTGCCAGCAGACCCTCCCCGAGGGATGAAGCTTTCTTT. Translating it yields CASRPSPRDEAFF.

The gene calls are TRBV6-4 and TRBJ2-3, with D maybe TRBD2 (6 bases). The CDR3 sequence is 16 residues long. CDR1 is MRHNA and CDR2 is SNTAGT in the germline V gene. V dropped 0 bases and J dropped 2 bases, with 12 bases sitting between them. For the CDR3, the DNA is TGTGCCAGCAGTGACTCGGAGGGGCGGGACACAGATACGCAGTATTTT. Its translation is CASSDSEGRDTDTQYF.

The chain joins TRBV5-6 to TRBJ1-3; 8 positions agree with TRBD1. Germline CDR1 and CDR2: SGHDT and YYEEEE. The CDR3 spans 15 residues. Trimming at V came to 3 bases and at J to 9 bases, leaving 11 bases not matched to a gene. This chain's CDR3 is CASSSVDREFRTIYF. DNA of the CDR3: TGTGCCAGCAGCTCGGTGGACAGGGAGTTTCGCACCATATATTTT.

In nucleotides, the CDR3 is TGTGCCAGCAGTTACTCGATAGGGGAGGGCGGCTACACCTTC. Residues: CASSYSIGEGGYTF. The V gene is TRBV6-5, the J gene TRBJ1-2, with a tentative D call TRBD1 (5 bases). The ends were cut back, 0 bases at V and 8 bases at J, with 13 bases in the middle. The germline V gene encodes CDR1 MNHEY and CDR2 SVGAGI. The CDR3 totals 14 residues.

The V call is TRBV30, the J call TRBJ1-5; 9 nucleotides line up with TRBD1. Looked up from germline, CDR1 is GTSNPN and CDR2 is SVGIG (reference sequence). After removal of 5 bases from V and 11 bases from J, the junction contained 7 bases not matched to a gene. CDR3 length equals 12 residues. The CDR3 loop reads CAWGTGIVAQHF. For the CDR3, the DNA is TGTGCCTGGGGGACAGGGATCGTAGCCCAGCATTTT.

The chain joins TRBV18 to TRBJ2-5, with 9 nucleotides matching TRBD2. Losses at the gene ends were 3 bases for V and 5 bases for J; bases not matched to a gene: 13. From germline, CDR1 is KGHSH and CDR2 LQKENI. The CDR3 is made up of 17 amino acids. The CDR3 protein is CASSPGGSGGIDETQYF. The CDR3, as DNA: TGTGCCAGCTCACCCGGTGGTAGCGGGGGCATCGATGAGACCCAGTACTTC.

The rearrangement joins TRBV7-9 to TRBJ1-1; 9 bases are a match to TRBD1. The junction had 11 bases not matched to a gene; V was cut back by 4 bases and J by 8 bases. This CDR3 region has 15 residues. Germline V gives CDR1 SEHNR, CDR2 FQNEAQ (reference sequence). CDR3 coding DNA: TGTGCCAGCAGCTCCGGGACAGGGACCGGGGAGGAAGCTTTCTTT. Its translation is CASSSGTGTGEEAFF.

The rearrangement uses TRBV11-2 and TRBJ2-1; 8 bases are shared with TRBD1. With 3 bases clipped from V and 6 bases from J, the junction kept 7 bases outside the gene matches. This CDR3 comprises 15 residues. CDR1 and CDR2 (germline): SGHAT, FQNNGV. The CDR3 region has the DNA TGTGCCAGCAGCTTCCAGGGGGCATCGGGCAATGAGCAGTTCTTC. Its protein is CASSFQGASGNEQFF.

The chain combines TRBV7-8 with TRBJ1-5; D gene unclear. The length of the CDR3 is 15 residues. V dropped 5 bases and J dropped 9 bases, with 20 bases sitting between them. CDR1 and CDR2 (germline): SGHVS, FQNEAQ. CDR3 in amino acids: CASSPGRTWARPQHF. The CDR3 coding sequence is TGTGCCAGCAGCCCCGGGAGAACTTGGGCTCGGCCCCAGCATTTT.

J is TRBJ2-1 and V is TRBV5-1, with 13 bases matching TRBD2. This CDR3 is built from 23 residues. V gave up 7 bases and J gave up 1 base; unmatched junction bases: 26. Germline V gives CDR1 SGHRS, CDR2 YFSETQ. The CDR3 bases are TGCGCCAGCGGAAGCGGGATCTCTTTCGAGGCACTAGCGGGAGGGGCGTCCTACAATGAGCAGTTCTTC. It yields the protein CASGSGISFEALAGGASYNEQFF. The full variable domain, with the rest looked up from reference TRBV5-1 and TRBJ2-1, is KAGVTQTPRYLIKTRGQQVTLSCSPISGHRSVSWYQQTPGQGLQFLFEYFSETQRNKGNFPGRFSGRQFSNSRSEMNVSTLELGDSALYLCASGSGISFEALAGGASYNEQFFGPGTRLTVL.

The chain has TRBV6-5 and TRBJ1-5, with D possibly TRBD1 on 6 matching bases. The CDR3 runs 15 residues. CDR1 MNHEY and CDR2 SVGAGI come from the germline V gene. V gave up 5 bases and J gave up 1 base, with 12 bases separating them. The CDR3 region is CASSRTVVSNQPQHF. The CDR3 DNA is TGTGCCAGCAGTAGGACAGTGGTCAGCAATCAGCCCCAGCATTTT.

DNA of the CDR3: TGTGCCAGCAGAAAAACAGGGGTTGATACGCAGTATTTT. Amino acid sequence: CASRKTGVDTQYF. This sequence joins TRBV6-5 and TRBJ2-3; 7 bases map to TRBD1. Germline V gene lookup returns CDR1 MNHEY and CDR2 SVGAGI. Trimming cost V 6 bases and J 6 bases; bases outside gene matches: 6. There are 13 residues in the CDR3.